The rows below give T cell receptor beta chains drawn from one sample of a study of blood T cell repertoires in COVID-19. Libraries were prepared by immunoSEQ multiplex PCR; TCRdb keeps only in-frame clonotypes and omits some of them. The table has about 150,000 clones, roughly 84% seen once. Sequencing was carried out using peripheral blood. These receptors originate from a man aged 18 to 29 with active or convalescent COVID-19. CDR3s include the opening cysteine and the closing phenylalanine or tryptophan. Each record gives: V gene, clone size, D gene, J gene, CDR3 protein, CDR3 DNA. A D gene is named only where the DNA matches it firmly. Some rows have no size entry. The others give once, few or many, or a class for an expanded clone.

>TRBV7-9|.|TRBD2|TRBJ2-1
CASSLVGGNNEQFF
TGTGCCAGCAGCTTAGTGGGGGGGAACAATGAGCAGTTCTTC
>TRBV7-8|once|.|TRBJ2-1
CASSPHRGSYNEQFF
TGTGCCAGCAGCCCCCATAGGGGGTCCTACAATGAGCAGTTCTTC
>TRBV27|.|TRBD1|TRBJ1-6
CASSQTRQGNSPLHF
TGTGCCAGCAGTCAAACGAGACAGGGTAATTCACCCCTCCACTTT
>TRBV6-1|.|TRBD1|TRBJ2-3
CASSEAPGQGTDTQYF
TGTGCCAGCAGTGAAGCGCCGGGACAGGGCACAGATACGCAGTATTTT
>TRBV3-1/TRBV3-2|.|TRBD1|TRBJ1-4
CASSHDRGEKLFF
TGTGCCAGCAGCCATGACAGGGGAGAAAAACTGTTTTTT
>TRBV19|.|.|TRBJ1-2
CASSIGGGRYGYTF
TGTGCCAGTAGTATAGGAGGGGGACGGTATGGCTACACCTTC
>TRBV9|few|.|TRBJ1-6
CASSVEGRNSPLHF
TGTGCCAGCAGCGTCGAGGGGAGGAATTCACCCCTCCACTTT
>TRBV5-6|few|.|TRBJ2-7
CASKSWTDPTSYEQYF
TGTGCCAGCAAGTCTTGGACAGACCCTACCTCCTACGAGCAGTACTTC
>TRBV3-1/TRBV3-2|.|.|TRBJ1-6
CASSQVSDSPLHF
TGTGCCAGCAGCCAAGTTTCGGATTCACCCCTCCACTTT
>TRBV11-2|many|.|TRBJ2-7
CASSAPSGVDEQYF
TGTGCCAGCAGCGCCCCTTCAGGGGTCGACGAGCAGTACTTC
>TRBV7-9|.|.|TRBJ2-2
CASNLVGGELFF
TGTGCCAGCAACCTGGTCGGCGGGGAGCTGTTTTTT
>TRBV3-1/TRBV3-2|.|TRBD2|TRBJ2-1
CASSQVGGKRGGTNEQFF
TGTGCCAGCAGCCAAGTGGGTGGTAAGCGGGGGGGCACGAATGAGCAGTTCTTC
>TRBV7-2|.|TRBD2|TRBJ2-7
CASSPWTSETYEQYF
TGTGCCAGCAGCCCATGGACTAGCGAAACCTACGAGCAGTACTTC
>TRBV9|.|TRBD1|TRBJ2-1
CASSRDRGQNEQFF
TGTGCCAGCAGCCGGGACAGGGGGCAGAATGAGCAGTTCTTC
>TRBV28|.|.|TRBJ2-7
CASRHTGDTPYEQYF
TGTGCCAGCAGGCACACAGGAGACACACCCTACGAGCAGTACTTC
>TRBV7-9|.|.|TRBJ1-6
CASSLGTGYNSPLHF
TGTGCCAGCAGCTTAGGCACGGGCTATAATTCACCCCTCCACTTT
>TRBV19|once|.|TRBJ2-3
CASSIFGVTDTQYF
TGTGCCAGTAGTATTTTCGGGGTCACAGATACGCAGTATTTT
>TRBV6-5|.|.|TRBJ2-7
CASRPTAAYEQYF
TGTGCCAGCAGACCTACCGCGGCCTACGAGCAGTACTTC
>TRBV10-1|.|TRBD1|TRBJ1-2
CASMVSLGQGCPYGYTF
TGCGCCAGCATGGTATCCCTTGGACAGGGGTGCCCCTATGGCTACACCTTC
>TRBV3-1/TRBV3-2|.|TRBD2|TRBJ2-1
CASSQGLAGVEQFF
TGTGCCAGCAGCCAGGGACTAGCGGGAGTTGAGCAGTTCTTC
>TRBV10-3|.|TRBD1|TRBJ1-2
CAISEQGANYGYTF
TGTGCCATCAGTGAACAGGGGGCGAACTATGGCTACACCTTC
>TRBV2|.|TRBD1|TRBJ1-2
CASSARDRGLGGYTF
TGTGCCAGCAGTGCGCGGGACAGGGGGCTAGGTGGCTACACCTTC
>TRBV6-5|.|TRBD1|TRBJ1-6
CASSYYGTANSPLHF
TGTGCCAGCAGTTACTACGGGACAGCAAATTCACCCCTCCACTTT
>TRBV7-9|once|TRBD1|TRBJ2-1
CASTHIPGTEDNEQFF
TGTGCCAGCACCCACATACCCGGGACAGAGGACAATGAGCAGTTCTTC
>TRBV19|.|.|TRBJ1-1
CASSPSLWGATEAFF
TGTGCCAGTAGCCCAAGTTTGTGGGGCGCGACTGAAGCTTTCTTT
>TRBV4-2|.|TRBD2|TRBJ2-5
CASSQVVPGLKGGETQYF
TGTGCCAGCAGCCAAGTGGTCCCGGGACTAAAGGGAGGGGAGACCCAGTACTTC
>TRBV7-2|once|TRBD1|TRBJ2-7
CASSFLPPSRTGDYEQYF
TGTGCCAGCAGCTTCCTCCCCCCCTCCCGGACAGGAGACTACGAGCAGTACTTC